The text below deals with one TCR beta chain. Generated by immunoSEQ multiplex PCR, the TCRdb table keeps only in-frame clones and is missing some. The repertoire consists of some 180,000 clones, with approximately 83% occurring once and the leading ten covering over 6.5%. This entry belongs to a study of blood T cell repertoires in COVID-19. The V end lost 9 bases, the J end lost 4 bases, and 18 bases lay between the germline ends. Looked up from germline, CDR1 is KGHDR and CDR2 is SFDVKD. The CDR3 runs 14 residues. The chain employs TRBV24-1 and TRBJ2-7; D is possibly TRBD2 (5 bases). The receptor was isolated from a woman in her 40s with COVID-19, enrolled during active disease. The material sequenced was peripheral blood. CDR3 nucleotide sequence: TGTGCCACCCCCCGAGGGAGCTTGGTGTACGAGCAGTACTTC. It codes for CATPRGSLVYEQYF.